This section outlines one T cell receptor (beta chain) sequence together with its context. Its target is unknown. Per the germline V gene, CDR1 is SNHLY and CDR2 is FYNNEI. The ends were cut back, 4 bases at V and 2 bases at J, with 9 bases in the middle. The CDR3 contains 13 residues. The data are from a study of cytomegalovirus exposure and HLA in healthy donors. Study-wide results and limits: A previous analysis found most TCR beta V segments productive roughly 87% or roughly 30% of the time.

In the PCR, 60 Vbeta and 13 Jbeta primers were used. Repertoires were generated with immunoSEQ multiplex PCR, while TCRdb's copy carries only in-frame clones and drops some. The data show about 180,000 clones, with roughly 85% seen just once and about 0.72% held by the top ten. Sequencing was performed on PBMCs. V usage is TRBV2 and J usage is TRBJ2-7, with TRBD1 as a possible D gene (6 bases). This clonotype was obtained from a woman between 35 and 50 years old in good health and CMV-seronegative. The DNA of the CDR3 is TGTGCCAGCAGTGGGGGGCAGGCCTACGAGCAGTACTTC. Protein: CASSGGQAYEQYF.